A single sample gave rise to the 28 T cell receptor beta chains below, sequenced in a study of human T cells and chemical hapten exposure (dated by TCRdb to about 2021). In light of the paper, this sample's time point label describes: pre-sensitization, week 0. The label giving this sample's treatment or condition can be read as: therapeutic diphenylcyclopropenone sensitization with weekly scalp DPC. The library came from RACE. The sequencer listed for this sample is NextSeq 500. Using fastp at Q25 and MiXCR, TCRdb reprocessed the public reads and kept productive beta chains. One record per CDR3 amino acid sequence lists the most common genes and DNA. For this sample the table gives about 380,000 distinct CDR3 sequences, of which 5% to 6.5% were detected only once. 2.6% of the sample is in the top ten clones. Sequenced material: whole blood, taken in connection with sensitization to the hapten diphenylcyclopropenone (DPC). The receptors come from a woman aged 50 to 60 with alopecia areata. Some clones in this sample may be carry-over from other donors' samples.

This clonotype appeared many times. The chain joins TRBV12-5 to TRBJ1-1; 9 nucleotides match TRBD1. The CDR3 is 15 residues long. V lost 3 bases, J lost 3 bases, and 5 bases stayed unmatched. In germline, CDR1 is LGHNT, CDR2 FRNRAP. The CDR3 spells CASGLGTGYDTEAFF. The CDR3 DNA is TGTGCTAGTGGTTTAGGGACAGGGTACGACACTGAAGCTTTCTTT.

The chain recombines TRBV10-3 with TRBJ2-2, with TRBD2 matching over 9 bases. The V gene's germline CDR1 is ENHRY and CDR2 SYGVKD. The J segment lost 5 bases and the V segment lost 4 bases, leaving 8 bases of the junction unmatched. The CDR3 totals 16 residues. DNA of the CDR3: TGTGCCATCAGTGCCGGGCTAGCGGGAAAAACCGGGGAGCTGTTTTTT. Amino acid sequence: CAISAGLAGKTGELFF.

This clonotype was seen only a few times. The chain is built from TRBV25-1 and TRBJ2-7, with 9 positions matching TRBD2. V shed 8 bases, J shed 6 bases, and the junction held 8 bases outside the gene matches. The CDR3 is made up of 13 amino acids. Germline CDR1 MGHDK, CDR2 SYGVNS. DNA of the CDR3: TGTGCCAGCGGGATAGCGGGAGTTTTCGAGCAGTACTTC. The encoded protein is CASGIAGVFEQYF.

This clonotype was seen ten or more times. The chain recombines TRBV10-3 with TRBJ2-7; D gene unclear. V was clipped by 5 bases and J by 2 bases, with 7 bases between them. This CDR3 contains 12 residues. Per germline, CDR1 ENHRY and CDR2 SYGVKD. The CDR3 DNA reads as TGTGCCATCAGTCAGTTAGCCTACGAGCAGTACTTC. This gives the protein CAISQLAYEQYF.

This sequence joins TRBV5-5 and TRBJ1-6; possible D gene TRBD1, 6 bases. The CDR3 contains 16 residues. The germline V and J ends were trimmed by 0 bases and 7 bases, with 14 bases remaining between them. The germline gives CDR1 SGHKS, CDR2 YYEKEE (reference sequence). As DNA, the CDR3 is TGTGCCAGCAGCTTGGGTCCCCGACAGGAAAATTCACCCCTCCACTTT. Its translation: CASSLGPRQENSPLHF.

The chain uses TRBV20-1 and TRBJ2-3, with 7 bases aligning to TRBD2. With 1 base clipped from V and 1 base from J, the junction kept 5 bases outside the gene matches. The CDR3 length is 15 residues. In germline, CDR1 is DFQATT, CDR2 SNEGSKA (reference sequence). The CDR3 DNA sequence: TGCAGTGCTAGAGGGGGGAGCGGGGGCACAGATACGCAGTATTTT. This gives the protein CSARGGSGGTDTQYF.

This clonotype was detected many times. The genes are TRBV20-1 and TRBJ2-1; TRBD2 agrees at 11 bases. The germline CDR1 and CDR2 sequences are DFQATT and SNEGSKA (reference sequence). V dropped 6 bases and J dropped 0; count of bases not matched to a gene: 13. This CDR3 has 18 amino acids. CDR3 region: CSALRLAGPLSSYNEQFF. As DNA, the CDR3 is TGCAGTGCCCTAAGACTAGCGGGGCCCCTTAGCTCCTACAATGAGCAGTTCTTC.

This clonotype was seen repeatedly, ten times or more. The chain recombines TRBV3-1 with TRBJ1-4; maybe TRBD1 (5 bases). V gave up 3 bases and J gave up 2 bases, with 19 bases separating them. The CDR3 is 18 amino acids. The germline V gene encodes CDR1 LGHDT and CDR2 YNNKEL (reference sequence). The CDR3 reads CASSHERGGRRTNEKLFF. The DNA for the CDR3 is TGTGCCAGCAGCCACGAACGGGGCGGGAGAAGGACTAATGAAAAACTGTTTTTT. Full variable domain (remainder filled in from reference TRBV3-1 and TRBJ1-4): DTAVSQTPKYLVTQMGNDKSIKCEQNLGHDTMYWYKQDSKKFLKIMFSYNNKELIINETVPNRFSPKSPDKAHLNLHINSLELGDSAVYFCASSHERGGRRTNEKLFFGSGTQLSVL.

This clonotype was counted ten times or more. The chain joins TRBV27 to TRBJ2-7; perhaps TRBD1 as D (6 bases). Trimming took off 5 bases at V and 4 bases at J, with 15 bases between the two ends. The length of the CDR3 is 14 residues. Germline CDR1 is MNHEY and CDR2 is SMNVEV (reference sequence). This chain's CDR3 is CASSLQGQGYEQYF. The CDR3 DNA is TGTGCCAGCAGTCTACAGGGACAAGGTTACGAGCAGTACTTC.

This clonotype was seen many times. This chain connects TRBV27 to TRBJ1-6; weak D call: TRBD1 (5 bases). From germline, CDR1 is MNHEY and CDR2 SMNVEV (reference sequence). The V gene lost 3 bases and the J gene lost 10 bases, with 13 bases spanning the gap. This CDR3 contains 14 residues. The CDR3 DNA reads as TGTGCCAGCAGTTTTTCCGGGGGAGGCTCACCCCTCCACTTT. Its translation: CASSFSGGGSPLHF.

In its sample, this clonotype was seen a few times. This chain joins TRBV14 and TRBJ2-3, with D perhaps matching TRBD2 (5 bases). The CDR3 is 15 amino acids. CDR1 is SGHDN, CDR2 FVKESK, per germline. V lost 1 base, J lost 0 bases, and 8 bases lay in between. The CDR3 DNA reads as TGTGCCAGCAGCCAAGGCAGGACTAGCACAGATACGCAGTATTTT. It yields the protein CASSQGRTSTDTQYF.

J is TRBJ1-1 and V is TRBV11-3; D uncertain. The CDR3 consists of 14 residues. Per germline, CDR1 SGHNT and CDR2 YENEEA. Trimming pared 4 bases from V and 4 bases from J, leaving 13 bases between. CDR3 sequence reads: CASSSMGRSTEAFF. The CDR3, as DNA: TGTGCCAGCAGCTCTATGGGGAGATCCACTGAAGCTTTCTTT.

This clonotype was detected only a few times. V and J are TRBV5-4 and TRBJ2-2; 9 nucleotides align to TRBD1. Germline CDR1 SGHNT, CDR2 YYREEE (reference sequence). The CDR3 is 16 amino acids. The V segment lost 1 base and the J segment 6 bases; nucleotides outside the gene matches: 7. CDR3 protein: CASSLLTGQGAGELFF. Written as DNA, the CDR3 is TGTGCCAGCAGCTTGTTGACGGGACAGGGCGCCGGGGAGCTGTTTTTT.

In this sample, this clonotype turned up a few times. V usage is TRBV20-1 and J usage is TRBJ2-7; TRBD2 is a possible D gene (5 bases). Germline lookup yields CDR1 DFQATT and CDR2 SNEGSKA (reference sequence). The CDR3 is 12 amino acids. Trimming left V 3 bases short and J 3 bases short, with 9 bases between. CDR3 DNA sequence: TGCAGTGCTAGGGATGCGGGCTACGAGCAGTACTTC. Its protein product is CSARDAGYEQYF.

This clonotype showed up many times. This chain links TRBV10-3 with TRBJ1-1, with 8 positions matching TRBD1. The CDR3 length is 14 residues. Trimming removed 6 bases from V and 5 bases from J; junction bases left unmatched: 8. The germline V gene encodes CDR1 ENHRY and CDR2 SYGVKD. DNA of the CDR3: TGTGCCATCAGACAGACAGGGGAAAGTACTGAAGCTTTCTTT. It encodes CAIRQTGESTEAFF.

This clonotype was seen many times. V and J are TRBV29-1 and TRBJ1-2; no firm D call. V was cut by 3 bases and J by 0 bases, with 14 bases left in between. Germline values: CDR1 SQVTM, CDR2 ANQGSEA. The CDR3 has 15 amino acids. Here the CDR3 reads CSVEFAGRTNYGYTF. The DNA of the CDR3 is TGCAGCGTTGAGTTTGCAGGCAGGACTAACTATGGCTACACCTTC.

The table lists this clonotype with a count of one. A much larger clone lies a single base off, so this may be a read error. J is TRBJ1-1 and V is TRBV5-1, with 10 bases fitting TRBD1. Per the germline V gene, CDR1 is SGHRS and CDR2 is YFSETQ. V was clipped by 3 bases and J by 4 bases; unmatched bases: 3. The CDR3 extends over 14 amino acids. The CDR3 loop is CASSWGTGATEAFF. The CDR3 DNA reads as TGCGCCAGCAGCTGGGGGACAGGGGCCACTGAAGCTTTCTTT.

This rearrangement joins TRBV6-2 or TRBV6-3 to TRBJ2-1; 12 nucleotides align to TRBD2. The CDR3 is 16 amino acids. Trimming took 2 bases from V and 7 from J; bases not matched to a gene: 6. Germline CDR1 is MNHEY and CDR2 is SVGEGT. The chain's CDR3 is CASSYDGLAGRNEQFF. CDR3 DNA sequence: TGTGCCAGCAGTTACGACGGACTAGCGGGGCGTAATGAGCAGTTCTTC.

With regard to this clonotype: A much larger clone lies a single base off, so this may be a read error. The chain links TRBV13 to TRBJ2-1; possible D gene TRBD2, 5 bases. Trimming took off 10 bases at V and 5 bases at J, with 21 bases between the two ends. The germline V gene encodes CDR1 PRHDT and CDR2 FYEKMQ (reference sequence). The length of the CDR3 is 15 residues. The CDR3 nucleotides are TGTGCCAACACCCCCACCGAGGGAAAGGACAATGAGCAGTTCTTC. This translates into CANTPTEGKDNEQFF.

This clonotype was seen many times. The chain couples TRBV29-1 to TRBJ1-1; D not certain. CDR1 and CDR2 (germline): SQVTM, ANQGSEA. The CDR3 contains 15 residues. The V and J ends lost 5 bases and 0 bases respectively, with 16 bases between them. The CDR3 DNA sequence: TGCAGCGTTCGACGTGGCAGTTCCATGAACACTGAAGCTTTCTTT. This encodes CSVRRGSSMNTEAFF.

This clonotype has a handful of counts. The chain recombines TRBV3-1 with TRBJ2-3; D unclear. The CDR3 is 15 residues long. Germline V lookup: CDR1 LGHDT, CDR2 YNNKEL (reference sequence). Trimming left V 0 bases short and J 10 bases short, with 17 bases between. This CDR3 reads CASSQDRSWQRAQYF. DNA of the CDR3: TGTGCCAGCAGCCAAGATCGGTCTTGGCAGAGAGCGCAGTATTTT.

This clonotype appeared a few times. The rearrangement uses TRBV9 and TRBJ1-1, with a possible D match to TRBD1 (5 bases). Germline V gene sequence: CDR1 SGDLS, CDR2 YYNGEE. The V end lost 4 bases, the J end lost 6 bases, and 25 bases lay between the germline ends. This CDR3 spans 17 amino acids. CDR3 amino acids: CASSPEDLGGGVPEAFF. The CDR3 nucleotides are TGTGCCAGCAGCCCAGAAGACTTGGGGGGAGGGGTCCCTGAAGCTTTCTTT. Full variable domain (missing parts from reference TRBV9 and TRBJ1-1): DSGVTQTPKHLITATGQRVTLRCSPRSGDLSVYWYQQSLDQGLQFLIQYYNGEERAKGNILERFSAQQFPDLHSELNLSSLELGDSALYFCASSPEDLGGGVPEAFFGQGTRLTVV.

This sequence joins TRBV5-1 and TRBJ1-6; a possible D gene is TRBD1 (6 bases). Trimming took off 2 bases at V and 5 bases at J, with 11 bases between the two ends. CDR3 length equals 15 residues. Looked up from germline, CDR1 is SGHRS and CDR2 is YFSETQ. The CDR3 sequence is CASSFRTADNSPLHF. The DNA for the CDR3 is TGCGCCAGCAGCTTCCGGACAGCCGATAATTCACCCCTCCACTTT.

This clonotype has ten or more counts. V and J are TRBV27 and TRBJ2-3; maybe TRBD2 (5 bases). Trimming stripped 4 bases from V and 1 base from J, with 18 bases between. CDR3 size: 17 residues. The germline V gene encodes CDR1 MNHEY and CDR2 SMNVEV (reference sequence). The CDR3 is CASSSLVGRAGTDTQYF. CDR3 bases: TGTGCCAGCAGTTCGCTGGTCGGGCGAGCGGGCACAGATACGCAGTATTTT.

This clonotype has a handful of counts. This chain joins TRBV2 and TRBJ1-5; TRBD1 matches at 7 bases. The CDR3 runs 17 residues. Trimming took 6 bases from V and 4 from J; bases not matched to a gene: 15. Looked up from germline, CDR1 is SNHLY and CDR2 is FYNNEI. CDR3 DNA: TGTGCCAGCAGGGAGACAGGGCCCACTGTCCGTAATCAGCCCCAGCATTTT. It yields the protein CASRETGPTVRNQPQHF.

This clonotype was seen many times. The J gene is TRBJ2-3, the V gene TRBV27; TRBD2 might be the D (6 bases). V gave up 8 bases and J gave up 2 bases, with 14 bases separating them. The germline V gene has CDR1 MNHEY and CDR2 SMNVEV (reference sequence). There are 14 residues in the CDR3. The CDR3 spells CASGVGLHTDTQYF. The CDR3 DNA reads TGTGCCAGCGGGGTTGGACTACACACAGATACGCAGTATTTT.

The V and J genes are TRBV6-1 and TRBJ2-4, with D perhaps given as TRBD1 or TRBD2 (6 bases each). This CDR3 spans 14 amino acids. Germline V gene sequence: CDR1 MNHNS, CDR2 SASEGT. Deletions cut 8 bases from V and 3 bases from J, with 14 bases between. CDR3 nucleotides: TGTGCCAGCGGGGGGCGAGGAGACAAAAACATTCAGTACTTC. It yields the protein CASGGRGDKNIQYF.

This clonotype was observed many times. The chain recombines TRBV29-1 with TRBJ1-4; D ambiguous. Trimming stripped 4 bases from V and 5 bases from J, with 8 bases between. Germline CDR1 and CDR2: SQVTM and ANQGSEA. This CDR3 contains 12 residues. CDR3 sequence (DNA): TGCAGCGTTGCGGGAACGAATGAAAAACTGTTTTTT. Translated: CSVAGTNEKLFF.